Each of the 10 T cell receptor beta chains below was sequenced from the same sample in a study of cytomegalovirus exposure and HLA in healthy donors. Primers: 60 Vbeta forward and 13 Jbeta reverse. Using immunoSEQ multiplex PCR, the repertoire was profiled, and TCRdb retains in-frame clones only, with some absent. The data contain some 90,000 clones, 75% to 80% of them singletons. The sample consisted of PBMCs. The receptors come from a female donor in good health and CMV-seronegative.

This sequence joins TRBV28 and TRBJ2-6; 9 positions agree with TRBD2. The germline gives CDR1 MDHEN, CDR2 SYDVKM. The CDR3 consists of 18 residues. V was clipped by 5 bases and J by 0 bases; unmatched bases: 8. The CDR3, as DNA: TGTGCCAGCAGTCCCCTAGCGGGACGAAGCTCTGGGGCCAACGTCCTGACTTTC. Its protein product is CASSPLAGRSSGANVLTF.

The CDR3 here is CASNRLAGGTDTQYF. In DNA, the CDR3 is TGTGCCAGCAATCGACTAGCGGGGGGCACAGATACGCAGTATTTT. The V and J genes are TRBV6-1 and TRBJ2-3, with 12 bases aligning to TRBD2. Losses at the gene ends were 7 bases for V and 1 base for J; bases not matched to a gene: 3. The germline V gene encodes CDR1 MNHNS and CDR2 SASEGT. The CDR3 is 15 residues long.

The V gene is TRBV7-9, the J gene TRBJ2-3; D may be TRBD1 (6 bases). V lost 4 bases to trimming and J lost 6 bases, with 8 bases between them. The CDR3 extends over 12 amino acids. Germline V lookup: CDR1 SEHNR, CDR2 FQNEAQ (reference sequence). CDR3 in DNA: TGTGCCAGCAGCTCGCAGGGGGATACGCAGTATTTT. This sequence encodes CASSSQGDTQYF.

There are a few counts of this clone. The chain joins TRBV19 to TRBJ1-2, with a possible D match to TRBD1 (6 bases). Germline CDR1 LNHDA, CDR2 SQIVND (reference sequence). The CDR3 is 15 residues long. The ends were cut back, 5 bases at V and 0 bases at J, with 13 bases in the middle. This CDR3 is CASSAFGTPNYGYTF. For the CDR3, the DNA is TGTGCCAGTAGTGCGTTCGGGACACCTAACTATGGCTACACCTTC.

The genes are TRBV6-1 and TRBJ2-1, with 13 bases aligning to TRBD2. This CDR3 spans 16 amino acids. Germline values: CDR1 MNHNS, CDR2 SASEGT. V trimming: 4 bases; J trimming: 8 bases; junction bases outside the gene matches: 8. The CDR3 DNA follows: TGTGCCAGCAGTGCCACACTAGCGGGGGGGCCGGATGAGCAGTTCTTC. Amino acids: CASSATLAGGPDEQFF.

This clone was detected only a few times. The chain links TRBV28 to TRBJ1-3; tentative D call: TRBD1 (5 bases). The CDR3 covers 15 residues. Germline loops: CDR1 MDHEN, CDR2 SYDVKM. V was clipped by 3 bases and J by 0 bases, with 9 bases between them. CDR3 DNA: TGTGCCAGCAGTTTGGGGCGGAGCTCTGGAAACACCATATATTTT. Encoded protein: CASSLGRSSGNTIYF.

The V gene is TRBV7-6, the J gene TRBJ1-1, with TRBD1 matching 7 bases. The J segment lost 5 bases and the V segment lost 5 bases, leaving 5 bases of the junction unmatched. Germline V gives CDR1 SGHVS, CDR2 FNYEAQ. This CDR3 has 13 residues. CDR3 nucleotides: TGTGCCAGCAGCCGAGGGGGCTCGACTGAAGCTTTCTTT. Its protein is CASSRGGSTEAFF.

V is TRBV19 and J is TRBJ1-5; TRBD1 might be the D (5 bases). Germline CDR1 reads LNHDA; CDR2 reads SQIVND (reference sequence). The CDR3 is 14 amino acids. Trimming took 6 bases from V and 4 from J, leaving 13 bases between them. In DNA, the CDR3 is TGTGCCAGTAGGCTCGGGGGAGGGAATCAGCCCCAGCATTTT. It yields the protein CASRLGGGNQPQHF.

The chain recombines TRBV4-3 with TRBJ2-2; 11 nucleotides match TRBD1. Germline trimming cut 10 bases from V and 0 bases from J; bases unmatched to any gene: 7. Germline loops: CDR1 LGHNA, CDR2 YSLEER. There are 16 residues in the CDR3. The CDR3 region has the DNA TGCGCCACCGGACAGGGGGCGGCGTCGAACACCGGGGAGCTGTTTTTT. It translates to CATGQGAASNTGELFF.

J is TRBJ2-6 and V is TRBV18; tentatively, D is TRBD1 (6 bases). This CDR3 has 15 amino acids. Trimming cost V 3 bases and J 4 bases, with 10 bases left between them. Germline assignment: CDR1 KGHSH and CDR2 LQKENI. Written as DNA, the CDR3 is TGTGCCAGCTCACCTACAGGGTCGGGGGCCAACGTCCTGACTTTC. Translated, it gives CASSPTGSGANVLTF. Full variable domain (outside the CDR3, taken from reference TRBV18 and TRBJ2-6): NAGVMQNPRHLVRRRGQEARLRCSPMKGHSHVYWYRQLPEEGLKFMVYLQKENIIDESGMPKERFSAEFPKEGPSILRIQQVVRGDSAAYFCASSPTGSGANVLTFGAGSRLTVL.